These T cell receptor beta chains were read from a single sample in a study of T-cell memory formation after mild COVID-19. In TCRdb, the 5' RACE reads were re-called with MiXCR into one record per CDR3 protein. The sample includes about 350,000 distinct CDR3 sequences, around 13% of them seen just once. Sequencing used PBMCs or a T cell subset sorted from them (not recorded which). Receptors were obtained from a young man who had mild COVID-19 (a few samples of this study predate the infection). Cell type and time point are not known. The CDR3 runs from the conserved cysteine through the conserved F or W. A row's size may be missing; if present it is once, few, many or a size class.

V	size	J	CDR3
TRBV6-2/TRBV6-3	few	TRBJ2-4	CASSSVIQLGNIQYF
TRBV7-3	-	TRBJ1-2	CASSLARSDYGYTF
TRBV11-1	few	TRBJ2-7	CASSGLVGGSYEQYF
TRBV3-2	-	TRBJ2-5	CASSVRQGETQYF
TRBV6-6	once	TRBJ2-7	CASSYQVRLKDRQSSYEQYF
TRBV6-2/TRBV6-3	many	TRBJ2-4	CASSGTSGEGDIQYF
TRBV3-1	-	TRBJ2-7	CASSQGIAGLAGEQYF
TRBV4-3	few	TRBJ1-6	CASSQDPGATNSPLHF
TRBV25-1	-	TRBJ2-3	CATGVGLAGVSTDTQYF
TRBV9	few	TRBJ1-2	CASSVLGGAKGYTF
TRBV3-1	-	TRBJ2-5	CASSQELLDGETQYF
TRBV28	-	TRBJ1-6	CASSLGLTLHF
TRBV7-9	few	TRBJ1-1	CASALQGAKTNTEAFF
TRBV6-6	-	TRBJ1-5	CASSYGDIDQPQHF
TRBV7-8	-	TRBJ1-1	CASSFTSTEAFF
TRBV11-2	-	TRBJ2-2	CASSLLSAGELFF
TRBV4-2	few	TRBJ2-5	CASSQGRLAETQYF
TRBV10-2	few	TRBJ1-5	CASSERYNQPQHF
TRBV20-1	-	TRBJ2-5	CSALTSGETQYF
TRBV12-3/TRBV12-4	few	TRBJ2-2	CASSFGGGAGELFF
TRBV7-9	-	TRBJ1-6	CASSLSNSPLHF
TRBV14	-	TRBJ2-3	CASSQDSRVRTDTQYF
TRBV7-6	-	TRBJ2-2	CASSLRGRELFF
TRBV6-2/TRBV6-3	few	TRBJ2-7	CASSYPTGTSYEQYF
TRBV11-3	many	TRBJ2-7	CASSLDRGEQYF
TRBV7-2	many	TRBJ1-1	CASSLGRQGPTEAFF
TRBV5-6	-	TRBJ1-3	CASSVRVPLQGNTIYF
TRBV5-1	-	TRBJ2-5	CASSLGTGPSQETQYF
TRBV6-2/TRBV6-3	many	TRBJ1-6	CASSYQGANSPLHF
TRBV9	-	TRBJ2-1	CASGLASGGYNEQFF
TRBV19	many	TRBJ2-1	CASSNRARDEQFF
TRBV6-5	few	TRBJ1-4	CASSYSWTANEKLFF
TRBV4-2	few	TRBJ2-1	CASNEQGTSRTNEQFF
TRBV6-6	-	TRBJ2-6	CASSYEGLAVSGANVLTF
TRBV5-1	-	TRBJ2-2	CASSLEAKAGELFF
TRBV18	-	TRBJ2-1	CASSPPLGTGSYNEQFF
TRBV12-3/TRBV12-4	-	TRBJ2-3	CASNPNGFSTDTQYF
TRBV19	-	TRBJ1-1	CASSVGQGNTEAFF
TRBV5-1	many	TRBJ1-1	CASSLTDGIEAFF
TRBV7-2	many	TRBJ2-5	CASSLLSGSGGPWKTQYF
TRBV4-1	few	TRBJ2-7	CASSQIARTSSYEQYF
TRBV4-3	few	TRBJ2-7	CASSPGQGFSYEQYF
TRBV20-1	-	TRBJ2-7	CSARRTGIDEQYF
TRBV7-9	many	TRBJ1-4	CASSRLGVGEKLFF
TRBV30	few	TRBJ2-7	CAWSVNYEQYF
TRBV5-4	many	TRBJ2-1	CASSSLDNEQFF
TRBV7-2	many	TRBJ2-1	CASSLDPNEQFF
TRBV5-1	-	TRBJ1-6	CTSSLVGQPYDPLHF
TRBV7-9	-	TRBJ2-2	CASSPKREYTGELFF